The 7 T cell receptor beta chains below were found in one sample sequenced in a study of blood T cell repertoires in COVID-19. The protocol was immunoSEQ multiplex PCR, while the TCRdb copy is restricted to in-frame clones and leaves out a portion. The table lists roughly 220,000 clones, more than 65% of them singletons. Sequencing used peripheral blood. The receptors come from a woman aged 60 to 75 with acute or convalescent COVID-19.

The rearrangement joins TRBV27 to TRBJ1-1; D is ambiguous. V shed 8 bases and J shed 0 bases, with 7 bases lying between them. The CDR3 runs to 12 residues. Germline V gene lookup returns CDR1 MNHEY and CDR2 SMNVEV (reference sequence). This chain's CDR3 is CASQTMNTEAFF. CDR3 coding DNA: TGTGCCAGCCAAACAATGAACACTGAAGCTTTCTTT.

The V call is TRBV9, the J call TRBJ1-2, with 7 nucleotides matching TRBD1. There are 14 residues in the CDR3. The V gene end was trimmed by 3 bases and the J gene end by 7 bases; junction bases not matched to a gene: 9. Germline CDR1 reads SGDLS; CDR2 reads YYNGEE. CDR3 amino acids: CASSARRAGGGYTF. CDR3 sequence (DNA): TGTGCCAGCAGCGCCCGGAGGGCAGGGGGTGGCTACACCTTC. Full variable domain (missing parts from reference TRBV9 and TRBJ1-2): DSGVTQTPKHLITATGQRVTLRCSPRSGDLSVYWYQQSLDQGLQFLIQYYNGEERAKGNILERFSAQQFPDLHSELNLSSLELGDSALYFCASSARRAGGGYTFGSGTRLTVV.

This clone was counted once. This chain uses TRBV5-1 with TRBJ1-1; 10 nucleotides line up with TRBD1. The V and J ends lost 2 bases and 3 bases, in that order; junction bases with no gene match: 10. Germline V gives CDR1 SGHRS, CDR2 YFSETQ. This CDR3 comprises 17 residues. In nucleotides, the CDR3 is TGCGCCAGCAGCTTTGTGACAGGGGGCGCGTCGGACACTGAAGCTTTCTTT. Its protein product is CASSFVTGGASDTEAFF. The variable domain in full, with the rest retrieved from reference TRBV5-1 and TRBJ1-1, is KAGVTQTPRYLIKTRGQQVTLSCSPISGHRSVSWYQQTPGQGLQFLFEYFSETQRNKGNFPGRFSGRQFSNSRSEMNVSTLELGDSALYLCASSFVTGGASDTEAFFGQGTRLTVV.

The CDR3 reads CASSREGSGFHGYTF. The CDR3, as DNA: TGTGCCAGCAGCAGAGAAGGGAGCGGGTTCCATGGCTACACCTTC. V gene TRBV7-2 combines with J gene TRBJ1-2; D uncertain. Germline lookup yields CDR1 SGHTA and CDR2 FQGNSA. CDR3 length equals 15 residues. Trimming pared 5 bases from V and 6 bases from J, leaving 19 bases between.

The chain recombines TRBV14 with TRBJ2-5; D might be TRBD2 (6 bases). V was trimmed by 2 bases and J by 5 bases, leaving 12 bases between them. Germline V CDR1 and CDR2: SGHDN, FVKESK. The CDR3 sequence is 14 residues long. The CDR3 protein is CASSQNSGPETQYF. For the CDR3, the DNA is TGTGCCAGCAGCCAAAATAGCGGTCCCGAGACCCAGTACTTC. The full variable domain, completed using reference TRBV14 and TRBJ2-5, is EAGVTQFPSHSVIEKGQTVTLRCDPISGHDNLYWYRRVMGKEIKFLLHFVKESKQDESGMPNNRFLAERTGGTYSTLKVQPAELEDSGVYFCASSQNSGPETQYFGPGTRLLVL.

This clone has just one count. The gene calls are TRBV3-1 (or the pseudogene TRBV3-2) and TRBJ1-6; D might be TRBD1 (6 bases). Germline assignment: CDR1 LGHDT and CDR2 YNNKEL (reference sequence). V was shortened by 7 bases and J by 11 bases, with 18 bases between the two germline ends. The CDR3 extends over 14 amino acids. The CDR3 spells CASTIGGVGPPLHF. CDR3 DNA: TGTGCCAGCACCATAGGGGGGGTCGGGCCACCCCTCCACTTT.

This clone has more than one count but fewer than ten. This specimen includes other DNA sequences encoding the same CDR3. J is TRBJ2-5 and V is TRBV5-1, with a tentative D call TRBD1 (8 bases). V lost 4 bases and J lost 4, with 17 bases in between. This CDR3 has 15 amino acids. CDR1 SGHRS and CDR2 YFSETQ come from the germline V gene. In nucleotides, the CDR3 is TGCGCCAGCAGCGTAGACAGGGGCGGGGGAGAGACCCAGTACTTC. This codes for CASSVDRGGGETQYF.